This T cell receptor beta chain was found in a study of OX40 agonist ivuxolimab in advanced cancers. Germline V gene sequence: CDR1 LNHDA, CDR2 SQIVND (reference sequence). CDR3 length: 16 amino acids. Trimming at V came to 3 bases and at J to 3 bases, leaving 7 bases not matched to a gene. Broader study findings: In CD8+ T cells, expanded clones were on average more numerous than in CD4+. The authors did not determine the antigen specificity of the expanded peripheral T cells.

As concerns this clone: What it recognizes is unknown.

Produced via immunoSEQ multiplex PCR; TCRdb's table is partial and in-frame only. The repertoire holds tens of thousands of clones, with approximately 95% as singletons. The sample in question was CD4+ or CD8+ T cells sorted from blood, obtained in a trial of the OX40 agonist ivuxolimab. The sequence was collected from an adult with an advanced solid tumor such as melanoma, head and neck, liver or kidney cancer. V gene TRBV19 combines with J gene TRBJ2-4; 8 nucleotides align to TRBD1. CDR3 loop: CASSMRQGSLKNIQYF. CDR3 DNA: TGTGCCAGTAGTATGAGACAGGGGTCGCTCAAAAACATTCAGTACTTC.